This T cell receptor (beta chain) was sequenced for a study of technical replicates of blood from several donors. Using immunoSEQ multiplex PCR, the repertoire was profiled, and TCRdb retains in-frame clones only, with some absent. The data hold more than 80,000 clones, with 90% to 97% observed a single time. There are 15 residues in the CDR3. Germline V gene data show CDR1 as SNHLY and CDR2 as FYNNEI. V lost 6 bases to trimming and J lost 6 bases; unmatched junction nucleotides: 6. The sequenced material came from T cells isolated from PBMCs. The clonotype comes from a human donor in good health. This chain uses TRBV2 with TRBJ2-1; 12 nucleotides agree with TRBD2. The CDR3 sequence is CASRNLAGGPNEQFF. In DNA, the CDR3 is TGTGCCAGCAGGAATCTAGCGGGAGGGCCCAATGAGCAGTTCTTC.